These T cell receptor beta chains were read from a single sample in a study of blood T cell repertoires in COVID-19. The repertoire was sequenced with immunoSEQ multiplex PCR; TCRdb's copy has only in-frame clones and lacks some. The top ten clones hold approximately 7.7% of a sample with approximately 160,000 clones, around four fifths of them seen once. The specimen was PBMCs or T cells enriched from blood (not recorded which). These receptors came from a woman in her forties or fifties who had recovered from COVID-19. Each CDR3 is given with its conserved first and last residue. Each record gives: clone size, D gene, J gene, V gene, CDR3 protein, CDR3 DNA. The D gene is left open where the match is weak. The size field is filled for only some rows; it gives once, few, many or a size class.

clone_size: NA
d_call: NA
j_call: TRBJ1-1
v_call: TRBV6-6
cdr3_aa: CASTNPMNTEAFF
cdr3_nt: TGTGCCAGCACAAACCCTATGAACACTGAAGCTTTCTTT

clone_size: few
d_call: NA
j_call: TRBJ2-5
v_call: TRBV7-2
cdr3_aa: CASSLYSGVGETQYF
cdr3_nt: TGTGCCAGCAGCTTATACTCGGGGGTGGGAGAGACCCAGTACTTC

clone_size: NA
d_call: TRBD2
j_call: TRBJ2-2
v_call: TRBV2
cdr3_aa: CASKDLLAGATGELFF
cdr3_nt: TGTGCCAGCAAGGACCTACTAGCGGGAGCCACCGGGGAGCTGTTTTTT

clone_size: NA
d_call: NA
j_call: TRBJ2-1
v_call: TRBV7-7
cdr3_aa: CASSPLSSYNEQFF
cdr3_nt: TGTGCTAGCAGCCCACTGAGCTCCTACAATGAGCAGTTCTTC

clone_size: NA
d_call: NA
j_call: TRBJ1-1
v_call: TRBV3-1/TRBV3-2
cdr3_aa: CASSHNQKNTEAFF
cdr3_nt: TGTGCCAGCAGCCACAATCAGAAGAACACTGAAGCTTTCTTT

clone_size: NA
d_call: TRBD1
j_call: TRBJ2-7
v_call: TRBV5-1
cdr3_aa: CASSGRQGDYEQYF
cdr3_nt: TGCGCCAGCAGCGGCCGACAGGGTGACTACGAGCAGTACTTC

clone_size: NA
d_call: TRBD1
j_call: TRBJ1-1
v_call: TRBV12-5
cdr3_aa: CASGLAKDRDQLWGNTEAFF
cdr3_nt: TGTGCTAGTGGTTTGGCAAAAGACAGGGACCAACTCTGGGGGAACACTGAAGCTTTCTTT

clone_size: NA
d_call: TRBD1
j_call: TRBJ2-7
v_call: TRBV7-3
cdr3_aa: CASSFGDRGYEQYF
cdr3_nt: TGTGCCAGCAGCTTCGGGGACAGGGGCTACGAGCAGTACTTC

clone_size: once
d_call: NA
j_call: TRBJ1-2
v_call: TRBV3-1/TRBV3-2
cdr3_aa: CASTGLGYTF
cdr3_nt: TGTGCCAGCACAGGGCTCGGCTACACCTTC

clone_size: NA
d_call: NA
j_call: TRBJ2-7
v_call: TRBV27
cdr3_aa: CASSPFLGNEQYF
cdr3_nt: TGTGCCAGCAGCCCATTTCTCGGGAACGAGCAGTACTTC

clone_size: NA
d_call: TRBD1
j_call: TRBJ1-1
v_call: TRBV5-1
cdr3_aa: CASSVSTGDVTEAFF
cdr3_nt: TGCGCCAGCAGCGTATCAACAGGGGATGTAACTGAAGCTTTCTTT

clone_size: NA
d_call: TRBD2
j_call: TRBJ2-7
v_call: TRBV28
cdr3_aa: CASRPSGRAGEQYF
cdr3_nt: TGTGCCAGCAGACCTAGCGGGAGGGCCGGCGAGCAGTACTTC

clone_size: NA
d_call: TRBD1
j_call: TRBJ2-5
v_call: TRBV7-2
cdr3_aa: CASSPRTGTSQETQYF
cdr3_nt: TGTGCCAGCAGCCCGAGGACAGGCACGAGTCAAGAGACCCAGTACTTC

clone_size: NA
d_call: TRBD1
j_call: TRBJ1-4
v_call: TRBV3-1/TRBV3-2
cdr3_aa: CASSQGGQVGEKLFF
cdr3_nt: TGTGCCAGCAGCCAAGGGGGACAGGTCGGGGAAAAACTGTTTTTT

clone_size: NA
d_call: NA
j_call: TRBJ2-7
v_call: TRBV4-1
cdr3_aa: CASSQLPSGLLRYEQYF
cdr3_nt: TGCGCCAGCAGCCAATTACCCAGCGGGCTGCTAAGATACGAGCAGTACTTC

clone_size: once
d_call: TRBD2
j_call: TRBJ2-3
v_call: TRBV5-1
cdr3_aa: CASRASPGLAGIDTQYF
cdr3_nt: TGCGCCAGCAGAGCGTCCCCGGGACTAGCGGGAATTGATACGCAGTATTTT

clone_size: NA
d_call: TRBD1
j_call: TRBJ1-1
v_call: TRBV28
cdr3_aa: CASLGRGRGTEAFF
cdr3_nt: TGTGCCAGTCTAGGAAGGGGGCGAGGGACTGAAGCTTTCTTT

clone_size: NA
d_call: NA
j_call: TRBJ2-1
v_call: TRBV7-6
cdr3_aa: CASSPDGRGPYNEQFF
cdr3_nt: TGTGCCAGCAGCCCGGACGGTAGGGGCCCGTACAATGAGCAGTTCTTC

clone_size: NA
d_call: NA
j_call: TRBJ1-3
v_call: TRBV28
cdr3_aa: CASTVAGNTIYF
cdr3_nt: TGTGCCAGCACTGTCGCTGGAAACACCATATATTTT

clone_size: NA
d_call: TRBD1
j_call: TRBJ2-7
v_call: TRBV28
cdr3_aa: CASSLSRGQGSSYEQYF
cdr3_nt: TGTGCCAGCAGTTTAAGCCGGGGACAGGGCAGCTCCTACGAGCAGTACTTC

clone_size: NA
d_call: NA
j_call: TRBJ2-1
v_call: TRBV16
cdr3_aa: CASSQAVGAVQFF
cdr3_nt: TGTGCCAGCAGCCAAGCTGTTGGGGCGGTGCAGTTCTTC

clone_size: few
d_call: TRBD2
j_call: TRBJ2-1
v_call: TRBV7-3
cdr3_aa: CASSLVGGANEQFF
cdr3_nt: TGTGCCAGCAGCTTAGTCGGGGGGGCCAATGAGCAGTTCTTC

clone_size: NA
d_call: TRBD2
j_call: TRBJ2-5
v_call: TRBV2
cdr3_aa: CASSERTGGETQYF
cdr3_nt: TGTGCCAGCAGTGAACGGACGGGAGGGGAGACCCAGTACTTC

clone_size: NA
d_call: TRBD1
j_call: TRBJ1-6
v_call: TRBV3-1/TRBV3-2
cdr3_aa: CASSQEGQVIHSPLHF
cdr3_nt: TGTGCCAGCAGCCAAGAGGGACAGGTTATTCATTCGCCCCTCCACTTT

clone_size: many
d_call: TRBD1
j_call: TRBJ1-1
v_call: TRBV28
cdr3_aa: CASAIRDREAFF
cdr3_nt: TGTGCCAGCGCGATCCGGGACAGAGAAGCTTTCTTT

clone_size: NA
d_call: NA
j_call: TRBJ1-2
v_call: TRBV7-2
cdr3_aa: CASRPGSNYGYTF
cdr3_nt: TGTGCCAGCAGGCCCGGTTCTAACTATGGCTACACCTTC

clone_size: NA
d_call: TRBD1
j_call: TRBJ2-2
v_call: TRBV3-1/TRBV3-2
cdr3_aa: CASSQGGGAGELFF
cdr3_nt: TGTGCCAGCAGCCAAGGAGGGGGCGCCGGGGAGCTGTTTTTT

clone_size: NA
d_call: NA
j_call: TRBJ1-2
v_call: TRBV10-3
cdr3_aa: CAISEGILNYGYTF
cdr3_nt: TGTGCCATCAGTGAAGGCATACTAAACTATGGCTACACCTTC

clone_size: NA
d_call: TRBD2
j_call: TRBJ2-5
v_call: TRBV3-1/TRBV3-2
cdr3_aa: CPPTQGRGGDTQYF
cdr3_nt: TGTCCCCCCACCCAAGGGCGGGGGGGGGACACCCAGTACTTC

clone_size: once
d_call: TRBD2
j_call: TRBJ2-3
v_call: TRBV7-3
cdr3_aa: CASSLSGGSIDTQYF
cdr3_nt: TGTGCCAGCAGCCTGAGCGGGGGGTCAATAGATACGCAGTATTTT

clone_size: NA
d_call: TRBD1
j_call: TRBJ1-6
v_call: TRBV2
cdr3_aa: CASREGQGAYSPLHF
cdr3_nt: TGTGCCAGCAGGGAGGGACAGGGGGCTTATTCACCCCTCCACTTT

clone_size: NA
d_call: NA
j_call: TRBJ2-3
v_call: TRBV7-2
cdr3_aa: CASSFFRTDTQYF
cdr3_nt: TGTGCCAGCAGCTTTTTCAGGACAGATACGCAGTATTTT

clone_size: NA
d_call: TRBD2
j_call: TRBJ2-3
v_call: TRBV19
cdr3_aa: CASSIMASGKRTDTQYF
cdr3_nt: TGTGCCAGTAGTATCATGGCTAGCGGGAAACGCACAGATACGCAGTATTTT

clone_size: NA
d_call: NA
j_call: TRBJ2-1
v_call: TRBV6-5
cdr3_aa: CASRGSSYNEQFF
cdr3_nt: TGTGCCAGCAGAGGGAGCTCCTACAATGAGCAGTTCTTC

clone_size: NA
d_call: TRBD1
j_call: TRBJ2-6
v_call: TRBV24-1
cdr3_aa: CATSDRGTGSSGANVLTF
cdr3_nt: TGTGCCACCAGTGATCGGGGGACAGGCTCCTCTGGGGCCAACGTCCTGACTTTC

clone_size: few
d_call: TRBD2
j_call: TRBJ2-3
v_call: TRBV30
cdr3_aa: CAWSVVPGGGANTQYF
cdr3_nt: TGTGCCTGGAGTGTAGTTCCGGGCGGGGGGGCTAATACGCAGTATTTT

clone_size: NA
d_call: TRBD2
j_call: TRBJ2-7
v_call: TRBV7-2
cdr3_aa: CASSLVASGRAISYEQYF
cdr3_nt: TGTGCCAGCAGCTTAGTGGCTAGCGGGAGGGCCATTTCCTACGAGCAGTACTTC

clone_size: NA
d_call: TRBD1
j_call: TRBJ1-3
v_call: TRBV19
cdr3_aa: CASSSRRTGFSSGNTIYF
cdr3_nt: TGTGCCAGTAGTAGCCGTCGGACAGGATTTTCCTCTGGAAACACCATATATTTT

clone_size: NA
d_call: NA
j_call: TRBJ2-7
v_call: TRBV7-2
cdr3_aa: CASSLGGVGYEQYF
cdr3_nt: TGTGCCAGCAGCTTAGGGGGGGTCGGGTACGAGCAGTACTTC

clone_size: NA
d_call: TRBD1
j_call: TRBJ1-2
v_call: TRBV7-2
cdr3_aa: CASSLAYRDRGQGSYTF
cdr3_nt: TGTGCCAGCAGCTTAGCCTACCGGGACAGGGGGCAAGGAAGCTACACCTTC

clone_size: NA
d_call: NA
j_call: TRBJ2-5
v_call: TRBV4-3
cdr3_aa: CASSQDPQAWQETQYF
cdr3_nt: TGCGCCAGCAGCCAAGATCCCCAGGCCTGGCAAGAGACCCAGTACTTC

clone_size: NA
d_call: TRBD2
j_call: TRBJ2-2
v_call: TRBV4-2
cdr3_aa: CASSQDLAGVGELFF
cdr3_nt: TGTGCCAGCAGCCAAGATCTGGCGGGGGTCGGGGAGCTGTTTTTT

clone_size: NA
d_call: TRBD1
j_call: TRBJ1-1
v_call: TRBV5-1
cdr3_aa: CASSGDSHTEAFF
cdr3_nt: TGCGCCAGCAGCGGGGACAGCCACACTGAAGCTTTCTTT

clone_size: NA
d_call: NA
j_call: TRBJ1-6
v_call: TRBV4-3
cdr3_aa: CASSQDRGIPPLHF
cdr3_nt: TGCGCCAGCAGCCAGGATAGAGGCATCCCCCCCCTCCACTTT

clone_size: NA
d_call: TRBD2
j_call: TRBJ2-3
v_call: TRBV29-1
cdr3_aa: CSVLREGRGTDTQYF
cdr3_nt: TGCAGCGTGCTTCGAGAAGGGAGGGGCACAGATACGCAGTATTTT

clone_size: NA
d_call: NA
j_call: TRBJ2-7
v_call: TRBV6-5
cdr3_aa: CASSYNRVGEQYF
cdr3_nt: TGTGCCAGCAGTTACAACAGGGTGGGAGAGCAGTACTTC

clone_size: few
d_call: TRBD1
j_call: TRBJ1-4
v_call: TRBV19
cdr3_aa: CASSARQGLGEKLFF
cdr3_nt: TGTGCCAGTAGTGCCCGACAGGGGCTGGGTGAAAAACTGTTTTTT

clone_size: NA
d_call: NA
j_call: TRBJ2-7
v_call: TRBV13
cdr3_aa: CASSLKPDSSYEQYF
cdr3_nt: TGTGCCAGCAGCTTAAAACCAGATTCCTCCTACGAGCAGTACTTC

clone_size: NA
d_call: NA
j_call: TRBJ2-7
v_call: TRBV11-3
cdr3_aa: CASSLDSSTEQYF
cdr3_nt: TGTGCCAGCAGCTTAGATAGCAGCACCGAGCAGTACTTC

clone_size: NA
d_call: TRBD2
j_call: TRBJ2-3
v_call: TRBV5-4
cdr3_aa: CASSLGLAGDTQYF
cdr3_nt: TGTGCCAGCAGCTTGGGACTAGCGGGGGATACGCAGTATTTT

clone_size: NA
d_call: NA
j_call: TRBJ2-1
v_call: TRBV3-1/TRBV3-2
cdr3_aa: CASSQISDEQFF
cdr3_nt: TGTGCCAGCAGCCAGATAAGCGATGAGCAGTTCTTC

clone_size: few
d_call: TRBD2
j_call: TRBJ2-2
v_call: TRBV2
cdr3_aa: CASRPSGGRNTGELFF
cdr3_nt: TGTGCCAGCAGGCCTAGCGGGGGGAGGAACACCGGGGAGCTGTTTTTT

clone_size: NA
d_call: NA
j_call: TRBJ1-1
v_call: TRBV5-1
cdr3_aa: CASTPLDTNTEAFF
cdr3_nt: TGCGCCAGCACCCCACTCGACACCAACACTGAAGCTTTCTTT

clone_size: NA
d_call: NA
j_call: TRBJ1-4
v_call: TRBV4-1
cdr3_aa: CASSQVGVGPEKLFF
cdr3_nt: TGCGCCAGCAGCCAAGTTGGGGTGGGGCCGGAAAAACTGTTTTTT

clone_size: NA
d_call: TRBD1
j_call: TRBJ2-5
v_call: TRBV10-3
cdr3_aa: CAISPGTVGIETQYF
cdr3_nt: TGTGCCATCAGTCCCGGGACAGTTGGCATCGAGACCCAGTACTTC